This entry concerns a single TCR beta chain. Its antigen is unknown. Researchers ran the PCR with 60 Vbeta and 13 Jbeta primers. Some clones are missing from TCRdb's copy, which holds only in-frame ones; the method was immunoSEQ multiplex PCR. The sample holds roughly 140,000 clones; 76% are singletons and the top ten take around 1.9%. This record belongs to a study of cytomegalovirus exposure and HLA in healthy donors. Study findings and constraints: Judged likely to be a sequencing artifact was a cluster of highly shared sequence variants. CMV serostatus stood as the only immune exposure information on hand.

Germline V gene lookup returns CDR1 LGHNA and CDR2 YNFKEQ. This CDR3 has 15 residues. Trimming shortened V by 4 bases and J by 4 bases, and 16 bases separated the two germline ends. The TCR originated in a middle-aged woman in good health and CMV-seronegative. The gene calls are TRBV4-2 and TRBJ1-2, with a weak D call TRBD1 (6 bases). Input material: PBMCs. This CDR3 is CASSPHRESSYGYTF. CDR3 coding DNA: TGTGCCAGCAGCCCTCACAGGGAGAGTAGCTATGGCTACACCTTC.